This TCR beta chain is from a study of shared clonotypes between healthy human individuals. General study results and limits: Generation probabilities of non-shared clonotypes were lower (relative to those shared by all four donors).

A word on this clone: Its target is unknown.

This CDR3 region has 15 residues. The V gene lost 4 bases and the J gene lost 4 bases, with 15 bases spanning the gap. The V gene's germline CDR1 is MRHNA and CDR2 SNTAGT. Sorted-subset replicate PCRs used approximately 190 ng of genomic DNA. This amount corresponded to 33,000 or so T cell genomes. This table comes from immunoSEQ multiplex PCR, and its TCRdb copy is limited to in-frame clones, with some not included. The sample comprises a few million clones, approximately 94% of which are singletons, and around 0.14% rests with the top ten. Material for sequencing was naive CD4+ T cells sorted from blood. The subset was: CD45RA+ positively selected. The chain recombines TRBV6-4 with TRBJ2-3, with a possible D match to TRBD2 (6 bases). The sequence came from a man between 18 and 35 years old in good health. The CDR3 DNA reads TGTGCCAGCAGTGGGACGGGAGCGAGGGCAGATACGCAGTATTTT. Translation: CASSGTGARADTQYF.